The 26 T cell receptor beta chains in this list originate from one sample, sequenced in a study of cytomegalovirus exposure and HLA in healthy donors. A multiplex PCR was run with 60 Vbeta primers and 13 Jbeta primers. Measured with immunoSEQ multiplex PCR; TCRdb has only the in-frame clones, and not every one. This table holds about 160,000 clones, about 60% found once. Sequencing was carried out using PBMCs. Source of these receptors: a woman aged 55-69 years in good health and CMV-seropositive.

CDR3 protein: CASSLRDRVTEAFF. Written as DNA, the CDR3 is TGTGCCAGCAGCCTCCGGGACAGGGTTACTGAAGCTTTCTTT. The rearrangement links TRBV5-4 to TRBJ1-1; 9 positions match TRBD1. The V segment lost 4 bases and the J segment 5 bases; nucleotides outside the gene matches: 6. This CDR3 has 14 residues. Germline CDR1 SGHNT, CDR2 YYREEE (reference sequence).

The J gene is TRBJ2-3, the V gene TRBV7-2; 10 positions agree with TRBD2. The CDR3 runs to 14 residues. J gave up 6 bases and V 7 bases, and 7 bases lay outside the gene matches. Germline CDR1 SGHTA, CDR2 FQGNSA. DNA for the CDR3: TGTGCCAGCAATTTAGCGGGAGGAGGTGATACGCAGTATTTT. Residues: CASNLAGGGDTQYF.

This clone has a single count. The J gene is TRBJ2-7, the V gene TRBV30; 9 nucleotides align to TRBD2. Trimming at V came to 2 bases and at J to 0 bases, leaving 2 bases not matched to a gene. The CDR3 is 14 residues long. CDR1 and CDR2 (germline): GTSNPN, SVGIG (reference sequence). CDR3 in amino acids: CAWSLAGISYEQYF. The CDR3, as DNA: TGTGCCTGGAGTCTAGCGGGGATCTCCTACGAGCAGTACTTC. Together with reference TRBV30 and TRBJ2-7, the CDR3 gives the full variable domain: SQTIHQWPATLVQPVGSPLSLECTVEGTSNPNLYWYRQAAGRGLQLLFYSVGIGQISSEVPQNLSASRPQDRQFILSSKKLLLSDSGFYLCAWSLAGISYEQYFGPGTRLTVT.

The chain employs TRBV5-1 and TRBJ1-1, with a possible D match to TRBD1 (5 bases). The CDR3 covers 16 residues. The germline CDR1 and CDR2 sequences are SGHRS and YFSETQ. The ends were cut back, 0 bases at V and 4 bases at J, with 16 bases in the middle. The CDR3 DNA is TGCGCCAGCAGCTTGGCCGGTGTGGGGGGTGTCACTGAAGCTTTCTTT. Protein: CASSLAGVGGVTEAFF.

This clone was recorded a few times. The chain links TRBV10-3 to TRBJ2-1; a weak D match, TRBD1 (5 bases). Germline CDR1 and CDR2: ENHRY and SYGVKD. There are 9 residues in the CDR3. The V and J ends lost 11 bases and 10 bases respectively, with 9 bases between them. The CDR3 loop reads CAAGWEQFF. The CDR3 DNA sequence: TGTGCCGCAGGGTGGGAGCAGTTCTTC.

In this sample, this clone turned up a few times. V gene TRBV5-1 combines with J gene TRBJ2-3; tentatively, D is TRBD1 (5 bases). V lost 3 bases, J lost 2 bases, and 13 bases lay in between. There are 15 residues in the CDR3. Germline V gene sequence: CDR1 SGHRS, CDR2 YFSETQ. The CDR3 sequence: CASSSLPGYTDTQYF. The CDR3 DNA reads as TGCGCCAGCAGCTCCCTCCCAGGGTACACAGATACGCAGTATTTT.

The rearrangement joins TRBV5-1 to TRBJ2-1; perhaps TRBD2 as D (6 bases). This CDR3 is built from 17 residues. V was trimmed by 0 bases and J by 4 bases, leaving 17 bases between them. The germline V gene encodes CDR1 SGHRS and CDR2 YFSETQ. CDR3 sequence reads: CASSLARLASHYNEQFF. CDR3 DNA: TGCGCCAGCAGCTTGGCCCGTCTAGCGTCCCATTACAATGAGCAGTTCTTC. The complete variable domain, with remaining parts taken from reference TRBV5-1 and TRBJ2-1, reads KAGVTQTPRYLIKTRGQQVTLSCSPISGHRSVSWYQQTPGQGLQFLFEYFSETQRNKGNFPGRFSGRQFSNSRSEMNVSTLELGDSALYLCASSLARLASHYNEQFFGPGTRLTVL.

The chain carries TRBV6-1 and TRBJ1-5; D remains unclear. This CDR3 comprises 17 residues. V was cut by 4 bases and J by 1 base, with 17 bases left in between. The germline V gene encodes CDR1 MNHNS and CDR2 SASEGT. Here the CDR3 reads CASSGPQMFASNQPQHF. The CDR3 DNA reads as TGTGCCAGCAGTGGACCACAGATGTTCGCAAGCAATCAGCCCCAGCATTTT.

This clone was observed a few times. The rearrangement links TRBV4-2 to TRBJ2-7; possible D gene TRBD1, 5 bases. The CDR3 extends over 15 amino acids. Trimming left V 1 base short and J 0 bases short, with 10 bases between. Germline assignment: CDR1 LGHNA and CDR2 YNFKEQ. In nucleotides, the CDR3 is TGTGCCAGCAGCCAAGGTTTAGGGGACTCCTACGAGCAGTACTTC. Translated: CASSQGLGDSYEQYF.

This chain uses TRBV18 with TRBJ1-2, with D possibly TRBD1 on 5 matching bases. Germline CDR1 KGHSH, CDR2 LQKENI. This CDR3 is 15 amino acids long. Trimming pared 5 bases from V and 2 bases from J, leaving 15 bases between. CDR3 residues: CASSTLDQGNYGYTF. As DNA, the CDR3 is TGTGCCAGCTCAACCCTCGACCAGGGAAACTATGGCTACACCTTC.

The rearrangement links TRBV7-2 to TRBJ2-7; 10 bases are shared with TRBD1. CDR1 is SGHTA, CDR2 FQGNSA, per germline. The trim removed 1 base at V and 3 bases at J, leaving 9 bases unmatched. The CDR3 runs to 17 residues. The CDR3 DNA reads TGTGCCAGCAGCTTAGTTCTCCAGACAGGGGGCTACTACGAGCAGTACTTC. As protein: CASSLVLQTGGYYEQYF.

The rearrangement joins TRBV4-2 to TRBJ2-3; TRBD1 matches 11 bases. This CDR3 has 16 residues. The ends lost 0 bases at V and 6 bases at J; junction bases unmatched: 5. Germline assignment: CDR1 LGHNA and CDR2 YNFKEQ. The CDR3 nucleotides are TGTGCCAGCAGCCAAGACAGGACAGGGGGCTCGGATACGCAGTATTTT. Translation gives CASSQDRTGGSDTQYF.

This clone was seen more than once but under ten times. The chain combines TRBV5-4 with TRBJ2-7, with TRBD2 matching 16 bases. The CDR3 runs to 18 residues. CDR1 SGHNT and CDR2 YYREEE come from the germline V gene (reference sequence). V was pared by 0 bases and J by 4 bases, with 7 bases of the junction left unmatched. The CDR3 DNA sequence: TGTGCCAGCAGCTTGGGGGGACTAGCGGGAGGGCTATCGTACGAGCAGTACTTC. Translation: CASSLGGLAGGLSYEQYF. Full variable domain (rest looked up from reference TRBV5-4 and TRBJ2-7): ETGVTQSPTHLIKTRGQQVTLRCSSQSGHNTVSWYQQALGQGPQFIFQYYREEENGRGNFPPRFSGLQFPNYSSELNVNALELDDSALYLCASSLGGLAGGLSYEQYFGPGTRLTVT.

The chain is built from TRBV28 and TRBJ1-4, with 9 bases matching TRBD1. The ends lost 3 bases at V and 10 bases at J; junction bases unmatched: 3. CDR1 is MDHEN and CDR2 is SYDVKM in the germline V gene. This CDR3 comprises 13 residues. DNA of the CDR3: TGTGCCAGCAGTTTCACAGGGGGCACAAAACTGTTTTTT. Its translation is CASSFTGGTKLFF.

The chain carries TRBV9 and TRBJ1-1, with D perhaps matching TRBD1 (5 bases). Per germline, CDR1 SGDLS and CDR2 YYNGEE. V lost 0 bases and J 1 base, leaving 10 bases between the germline ends. This CDR3 is built from 15 residues. The CDR3 DNA reads TGTGCCAGCAGCGTAGACGGGGGTGCGAACACTGAAGCTTTCTTT. Encoded protein: CASSVDGGANTEAFF. Full variable domain (outside the CDR3, taken from reference TRBV9 and TRBJ1-1): DSGVTQTPKHLITATGQRVTLRCSPRSGDLSVYWYQQSLDQGLQFLIQYYNGEERAKGNILERFSAQQFPDLHSELNLSSLELGDSALYFCASSVDGGANTEAFFGQGTRLTVV.

The chain joins TRBV2 to TRBJ1-5; D may be TRBD1 (6 bases). The CDR3 is 15 amino acids. V gave up 3 bases and J gave up 6 bases, with 15 bases separating them. The germline gives CDR1 SNHLY, CDR2 FYNNEI. The CDR3 loop is CASSDRVQGPQPQHF. The CDR3 DNA reads TGTGCCAGCAGTGACCGGGTACAGGGTCCTCAGCCCCAGCATTTT.

This chain joins TRBV9 and TRBJ2-1; D uncertain. The CDR3 extends over 15 amino acids. The V gene's germline CDR1 is SGDLS and CDR2 YYNGEE. Trimming took off 3 bases at V and 0 bases at J, with 10 bases between the two ends. CDR3 region: CASSGTGSSYNEQFF. CDR3 nucleotides: TGTGCCAGCAGCGGCACTGGTAGCTCCTACAATGAGCAGTTCTTC.

The chain recombines TRBV4-2 with TRBJ2-1, with a weak D call TRBD2 (5 bases). CDR3 length: 16 amino acids. Trimming shortened V by 0 bases and J by 6 bases, and 15 bases separated the two germline ends. Germline-derived CDR1 and CDR2 are LGHNA and YNFKEQ. The CDR3 protein is CASSQEPGWSTNEQFF. The CDR3 DNA follows: TGTGCCAGCAGCCAAGAACCGGGGTGGTCGACCAATGAGCAGTTCTTC.

The J gene is TRBJ1-4, the V gene TRBV7-3; 12 bases are a match to TRBD1. The CDR3 is made up of 13 amino acids. CDR1 and CDR2 from the germline V gene are SGHTA and FQGTGA. The ends lost 5 bases at V and 11 bases at J; junction bases unmatched: 3. In nucleotides, the CDR3 is TGTGCCAGCAGCAGGGACAGGGGGCAGAAACTGTTTTTT. Protein sequence: CASSRDRGQKLFF.

V gene TRBV7-3 combines with J gene TRBJ2-5, with 8 bases fitting TRBD2. With 4 bases clipped from V and 5 bases from J, the junction kept 9 bases outside the gene matches. In germline, CDR1 is SGHTA, CDR2 FQGTGA. The length of the CDR3 is 15 residues. The CDR3 nucleotides read TGTGCCAGCAGCTCCTCGAGCGGGAGCAGGGAGACCCAGTACTTC. Translating gives CASSSSSGSRETQYF.

The chain employs TRBV2 and TRBJ1-1; 7 positions agree with TRBD1. CDR3 length: 15 amino acids. V was clipped by 2 bases and J by 3 bases; unmatched bases: 6. CDR1 is SNHLY, CDR2 FYNNEI, per germline. The CDR3 DNA follows: TGTGCCAGCAGTGAATCGACAGGGCGGTACACTGAAGCTTTCTTT. It specifies CASSESTGRYTEAFF. Combining the CDR3 with reference TRBV2 and TRBJ1-1 gives the whole variable domain EPEVTQTPSHQVTQMGQEVILRCVPISNHLYFYWYRQILGQKVEFLVSFYNNEISEKSEIFDDQFSVERPDGSNFTLKIRSTKLEDSAMYFCASSESTGRYTEAFFGQGTRLTVV.

The gene calls are TRBV5-1 and TRBJ2-5; 12 bases agree with TRBD2. Germline CDR1 and CDR2: SGHRS and YFSETQ. The CDR3 is 17 residues long. J gave up 1 base and V 3 bases, and 7 bases lay outside the gene matches. The DNA for the CDR3 is TGCGCCAGCAGCTCCGGGACTAGCGGGTGGAGCCAAGAGACCCAGTACTTC. Translated, it gives CASSSGTSGWSQETQYF.

This clone appeared a few times. The CDR3 protein is CSVGGPYNEQFF. For the CDR3, the DNA is TGCAGCGTAGGAGGACCTTACAATGAGCAGTTCTTC. V is TRBV29-1 and J is TRBJ2-1, with TRBD2 as a possible D gene (5 bases). V lost 6 bases, J lost 4 bases, and 10 bases lay in between. Germline V CDR1 and CDR2: SQVTM, ANQGSEA. This CDR3 is 12 amino acids long.

In its sample, this clone was seen a few times. The chain couples TRBV28 to TRBJ2-1, with 10 bases fitting TRBD2. The CDR3 loop spans 15 amino acids. V shed 2 bases, J shed 10 bases, and the junction held 8 bases outside the gene matches. The germline V gene encodes CDR1 MDHEN and CDR2 SYDVKM. CDR3 nucleotide sequence: TGTGCCAGCAGTTTAGGGACTAGCGCCCTGGGGGAGCAGTTCTTC. Its protein product is CASSLGTSALGEQFF.

The gene calls are TRBV30 and TRBJ2-3; D not resolved. Trimming removed 2 bases from V and 6 bases from J, with 9 bases in between. There are 12 residues in the CDR3. The germline V gene has CDR1 GTSNPN and CDR2 SVGIG (reference sequence). This chain's CDR3 is CAWSPPSDTQYF. The CDR3, as DNA: TGTGCCTGGAGTCCTCCCTCCGATACGCAGTATTTT.

This chain links TRBV7-9 with TRBJ2-7, with TRBD1 matching 7 bases. Germline V CDR1 and CDR2: SEHNR, FQNEAQ (reference sequence). With 6 bases clipped from V and 6 bases from J, the junction kept 5 bases outside the gene matches. This CDR3 region has 12 residues. CDR3 DNA sequence: TGTGCCAGCAGTTACAGGGGTGGCGAGCAGTACTTC. Encoded protein: CASSYRGGEQYF. Drawing the rest from reference TRBV7-9 and TRBJ2-7, the complete variable domain is DTGVSQNPRHKITKRGQNVTFRCDPISEHNRLYWYRQTLGQGPEFLTYFQNEAQLEKSRLLSDRFSAERPKGSFSTLEIQRTEQGDSAMYLCASSYRGGEQYFGPGTRLTVT.